The 16 T cell receptor beta chains below all came from one sample that was sequenced in a study of early T cells in non-severe SARS-CoV-2 infection. TCRdb reprocessed the 5' RACE reads with MiXCR, giving one entry per CDR3 protein. The table has 55,000 to 85,000 distinct CDR3 sequences, more than 8% seen once. The sample in question was whole blood, obtained at baseline. Receptor source: an adult who was a healthcare worker with PCR-confirmed SARS-CoV-2 infection or an uninfected control (not recorded which).

This chain uses TRBV6-6 with TRBJ1-1; D is undetermined. CDR1 and CDR2 (germline): MNHNY, SVGAGI (reference sequence). The CDR3 length is 14 residues. Trimming removed 0 bases from V and 5 bases from J, with 10 bases in between. The CDR3 nucleotides read TGTGCCAGCAGTTACTCTGCAGGAGGGACTGAAGCTTTCTTT. This codes for CASSYSAGGTEAFF.

At least ten counts were recorded for this clonotype. V usage is TRBV7-9 and J usage is TRBJ1-4; D unresolved. Between the trimmed V and J ends, which lost 1 base and 4 bases, there was a span of 10 bases. Germline V gene sequence: CDR1 SEHNR, CDR2 FQNEAQ (reference sequence). CDR3 size: 15 residues. The CDR3 DNA follows: TGTGCCAGCAGCTTAGAGGGTTCCGGTAATGAAAAACTGTTTTTT. Amino acids: CASSLEGSGNEKLFF.

This clonotype was counted only a few times. V is TRBV5-5 and J is TRBJ1-2; D gene ambiguous. The CDR3 has 12 amino acids. V was trimmed by 4 bases and J by 4 bases, leaving 8 bases between them. From germline, CDR1 is SGHKS and CDR2 YYEKEE (reference sequence). The CDR3 region is CASSPGFYGYTF. CDR3 nucleotide sequence: TGTGCCAGCAGCCCGGGCTTCTATGGCTACACCTTC.

The chain couples TRBV28 to TRBJ2-3, with D possibly called TRBD1 or TRBD2 (6 bases each). The germline V gene has CDR1 MDHEN and CDR2 SYDVKM. Between the trimmed V and J ends, which lost 7 bases and 0 bases, there was a span of 14 bases. There are 15 residues in the CDR3. The CDR3 reads CASKLGGTSTDTQYF. CDR3 bases: TGTGCCAGCAAGCTGGGGGGCACTAGCACAGATACGCAGTATTTT.

The CDR3 DNA reads as TGTGCCAGCAGAACCGAAAAACTGTTTTTT. It translates to CASRTEKLFF. This chain connects TRBV21-1 to TRBJ1-4. TRBV21-1 is flagged as a pseudogene. This CDR3 region has 10 residues.

CDR3 loop: CATSRGYTGELFF. The CDR3 region has the DNA TGTGCCACCTCCAGGGGTTACACCGGGGAGCTGTTTTTT. The rearrangement uses TRBV6-2 or TRBV6-3 and TRBJ2-2; D possibly corresponds to TRBD1 (6 bases). CDR3 length: 13 residues. The V and J ends lost 10 bases and 3 bases respectively, with 12 bases between them. Germline V gene sequence: CDR1 MNHEY, CDR2 SVGEGT.

This clonotype was found many times. This rearrangement joins TRBV20-1 to TRBJ2-1; perhaps TRBD2 as D (6 bases). CDR3 length: 13 residues. CDR1 and CDR2 from the germline V gene are DFQATT and SNEGSKA (reference sequence). Trimming cost V 6 bases and J 9 bases, with 18 bases left between them. Here the CDR3 reads CSAPSEKSIEQFF. CDR3 DNA sequence: TGCAGTGCGCCTAGCGAAAAAAGCATTGAGCAGTTCTTC.

In regard to this clonotype: At one end the junction does not follow the germline gene, possibly because of a read error. The chain has TRBV28 and TRBJ2-3; D gene unclear. The CDR3 has 16 amino acids. Germline V lookup: CDR1 MDHEN, CDR2 SYDVKM. The CDR3 DNA reads TGTGCCAGCAGTTTACTAGTTCTCCGACGAACAGATACGCGGTATTTT. Its translation: CASSLLVLRRTDTRYF. The full variable domain, rest sourced from reference TRBV28 and TRBJ2-3, is DVKVTQSSRYLVKRTGEKVFLECVQDMDHENMFWYRQDPGLGLRLIYFSYDVKMKEKGDIPEGYSVSREKKERFSLILESASTNQTSMYLCASSLLVLRRTDTRYFGPGTRLTVL.

This clonotype turned up a few times. The J gene is TRBJ1-1, the V gene TRBV29-1; tentative D call: TRBD1 (6 bases). The CDR3 has 11 residues. The ends were cut back, 4 bases at V and 7 bases at J, with 10 bases in the middle. Germline CDR1 SQVTM, CDR2 ANQGSEA. The chain's CDR3 is CSVGSGVEAFF. The CDR3 bases are TGCAGCGTTGGGTCAGGGGTTGAAGCTTTCTTT. Based on the CDR3 plus reference TRBV29-1 and TRBJ1-1, the full variable domain is SAVISQKPSRDICQRGTSLTIQCQVDSQVTMMFWYRQQPGQSLTLIATANQGSEATYESGFVIDKFPISRPNLTFSTLTVSNMSPEDSSIYLCSVGSGVEAFFGQGTRLTVV.

The CDR3 coding sequence is TGTGCCTGGATTTGGCGGGAAAGTCAGAATGATGGCTACACCTTC. Protein sequence: CAWIWRESQNDGYTF. The rearrangement links TRBV30 to TRBJ1-2; D is uncertain. With 4 bases removed from V and 6 bases from J, the gap between germline ends came to 21 bases. Germline loops: CDR1 GTSNPN, CDR2 SVGIG (reference sequence). CDR3 length: 15 amino acids.

Points on this clonotype: One base away lies a much larger clone, so this may be a sequencing read error. This sequence joins TRBV5-6 and TRBJ2-4, with D uncertain. Per the germline V gene, CDR1 is SGHDT and CDR2 is YYEEEE. The length of the CDR3 is 15 residues. V was pared by 4 bases and J by 0 bases, with 11 bases between. The CDR3 DNA reads as TGTGCCAGCAGCATCGTAGGTTTAGCCAAAAACATTCAGTACTTC. This gives the protein CASSIVGLAKNIQYF.

The table lists this clonotype with many counts. The chain is built from TRBV7-2 and TRBJ1-1, with D uncertain. The CDR3 covers 15 residues. Deletions cut 5 bases from V and 1 base from J, with 14 bases between. CDR1 is SGHTA and CDR2 is FQGNSA in the germline V gene. The CDR3 nucleotides are TGTGCCAGCAGCCGAGCCGGTAACTCGAACACTGAAGCTTTCTTT. Translation gives CASSRAGNSNTEAFF.

This clonotype occurred many times. V usage is TRBV5-6 and J usage is TRBJ1-6; D gene uncertain. The CDR3 loop spans 12 amino acids. Germline CDR1 is SGHDT and CDR2 is YYEEEE. The V end lost 2 bases, the J end lost 10 bases, and 7 bases lay between the germline ends. The CDR3 DNA sequence: TGTGCCAGCAGCTTCCAGAAATCACCCCTCCACTTT. Translating gives CASSFQKSPLHF.

The rearrangement joins TRBV6-1 to TRBJ2-3; no firm D call. This CDR3 is 12 amino acids long. V lost 1 base, J lost 7 bases, and 6 bases lay in between. Germline V lookup: CDR1 MNHNS, CDR2 SASEGT. CDR3 region: CASSEEVNTQYF. The CDR3 nucleotides read TGTGCCAGCAGTGAAGAAGTAAATACGCAGTATTTT.

The table lists this clonotype with a few counts. The genes are TRBV5-4 and TRBJ2-1, with 10 positions matching TRBD2. Trimming took 6 bases from V and 9 from J; bases not matched to a gene: 12. Germline V gene lookup returns CDR1 SGHNT and CDR2 YYREEE (reference sequence). The CDR3 is made up of 15 amino acids. CDR3 nucleotides: TGTGCCAGCACCGCAATAGCGGGAGGTGGGGTTGAGCAGTTCTTC. Protein sequence: CASTAIAGGGVEQFF.

This clonotype has a count of ten or more. This chain connects TRBV9 to TRBJ2-7; tentatively, D is TRBD1 (6 bases). Germline V gene sequence: CDR1 SGDLS, CDR2 YYNGEE. The CDR3 has 13 amino acids. V was trimmed by 4 bases and J by 5 bases, leaving 13 bases between them. The CDR3 here is CASSRGRGNEQYF. Here the CDR3 DNA reads TGTGCCAGCAGCAGAGGAAGGGGGAACGAGCAGTACTTC.